This TCR beta chain emerged from a study of blood T cell repertoires in COVID-19. Germline V gene sequence: CDR1 LNHDA, CDR2 SQIVND (reference sequence). This CDR3 has 17 residues. Unmatched junction bases numbered 14, after V lost 7 bases and J lost 3 bases. Clinical history reported by participants formed the basis on which cohorts were assigned. Only in-frame clones appear in the TCRdb table, and some are missing; sequencing was by immunoSEQ multiplex PCR. The sample holds 290,000 or so clones; roughly 89% are singletons and the top ten take around 4.3%. The chain uses TRBV19 and TRBJ2-3; 9 bases match TRBD2. The sequenced sample was PBMCs or T cells enriched from blood (not recorded which). This receptor was taken from a woman between 18 and 30 years old with acute COVID-19. In DNA, the CDR3 is TGTGCCAGTAAGGCGGGATTAGCGGGAGTGGGGACAGATACGCAGTATTTT. It specifies CASKAGLAGVGTDTQYF.